The clone carrying this T cell receptor (beta chain) has only a few counts. Its antigen is not known. With 1 base removed from V and 3 bases from J, the gap between germline ends came to 13 bases. Looked up from germline, CDR1 is MGHRA and CDR2 is YSYEKL. The CDR3 is 15 amino acids. The researchers obtained blood RNA from unsorted whole blood and also extracted germline DNA. Chronic HBV infection, which was untreated, was present in the patients. TCR beta cDNA was made from approximately 500 ng total RNA with a constant-region primer. Libraries for TCR beta were built through three nested multiplex PCR rounds, which together made up a slightly modified ARM-PCR procedure. Use of TRBV1-TRBV30 forward primers with a C-beta reverse primer characterized the first two PCR rounds, which lasted about 11 cycles each. TCRdb reprocessed the multiplex PCR reads with MiXCR, giving one entry per CDR3 protein. Found here are 180,000 or so distinct CDR3 sequences, over 50% of them singletons; the top ten hold about 70%.

This record comes from a study of tumor-infiltrating lymphocytes in primary liver carcinoma. About the research overall: Productive TCRbeta read yields ran from roughly 3.9 to 6.8 million per sample and were similar between tissues. Broader study findings: Tumor region pairs outstripped tumor-adjacent and tumor-blood pairs in overlap. When set against blood, tumors had a significantly higher top-250-clone fraction (p = 0.039).

The V gene is TRBV4-1, the J gene TRBJ2-7; D uncertain. This receptor was obtained from a man aged 35 to 55 with primary liver carcinoma and hepatitis B virus infection. Sequencing was carried out using peripheral blood. The CDR3 coding sequence is TGCGCCAGCAGCCAAGGAGCCCTCCCCGGCTACGAGCAGTACTTC. The encoded protein is CASSQGALPGYEQYF.